This T cell receptor (beta chain) emerged from a study of cytomegalovirus exposure and HLA in healthy donors. Overall study results and limits: The study flagged 150 to 200 TCR beta chains as cytomegalovirus-associated. Most TCR sequences were uncommon, yet certain public TCRs appeared in many donors.

With 4 bases removed from V and 3 bases from J, the gap between germline ends came to 17 bases. The CDR3 extends over 16 amino acids. CDR1 SGHNT and CDR2 YYREEE come from the germline V gene (reference sequence). The protocol was immunoSEQ multiplex PCR, while the TCRdb copy is restricted to in-frame clones and leaves out a portion. The data hold around 60,000 clones, with just over 90% observed a single time. With respect to this clone: Its antigen is currently unknown.

The chain uses TRBV5-4 and TRBJ2-1; perhaps TRBD1 as D (6 bases). Material for sequencing was PBMCs. This receptor was identified in a woman between 18 and 29 years old in good health and CMV-seronegative. This CDR3 reads CASSPPGEGGYNEQFF. The CDR3, as DNA: TGTGCCAGCAGCCCGCCGGGTGAAGGGGGCTACAATGAGCAGTTCTTC.